One T cell receptor (beta chain) is described in this entry. The data belong to a study of blood T cell repertoires in COVID-19. Turning to the study itself: COVID-19 samples, acute and convalescent, were from the United States, Italy and Spain. Sources were T cells, B-cell-depleted T cells, or PBMCs; the material itself was cDNA or gDNA.

In the authors' workflow: Amplification from reference gene primers served as the basis for estimated nucleated cell counts. The repertoire was sequenced with immunoSEQ multiplex PCR; TCRdb's copy has only in-frame clones and lacks some. V, J and clone size derive from that table, while D and trimming were established from the DNA sequence. The sample has about 300,000 clones; around 86% are singletons. Germline V lookup: CDR1 SGHTA, CDR2 FQGNSA. The V gene end was trimmed by 4 bases and the J gene end by 1 base; junction bases not matched to a gene: 3. The CDR3 length is 17 residues. The receptor was isolated from a human donor in a cohort sampled during active COVID-19. Sequencing was performed on peripheral blood. The chain joins TRBV7-2 to TRBJ2-3; 15 nucleotides match TRBD2. CDR3 sequence: CASSSGLAGGGTDTQYF. CDR3 DNA sequence: TGTGCCAGCAGCTCGGGACTAGCGGGAGGAGGCACAGATACGCAGTATTTT.